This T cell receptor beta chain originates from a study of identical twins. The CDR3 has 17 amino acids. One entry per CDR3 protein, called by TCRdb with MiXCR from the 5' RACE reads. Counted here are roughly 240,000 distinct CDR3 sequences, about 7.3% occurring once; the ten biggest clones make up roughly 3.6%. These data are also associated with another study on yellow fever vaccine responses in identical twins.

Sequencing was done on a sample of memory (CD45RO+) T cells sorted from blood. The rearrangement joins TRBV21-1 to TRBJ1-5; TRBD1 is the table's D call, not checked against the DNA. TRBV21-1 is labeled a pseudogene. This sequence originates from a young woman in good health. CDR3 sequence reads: CASSKTKDRGSNQPQHF. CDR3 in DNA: TGTGCCAGCAGCAAAACGAAGGACAGGGGCTCCAATCAGCCCCAGCATTTT.